The clone carrying this TCR beta chain was seen at least ten times. The target antigen is unknown. The CDR3 runs to 14 residues. V shed 6 bases and J 0 bases; nucleotides not matched to a gene: 4. Germline loops: CDR1 MNHEY, CDR2 SVGAGI. Time point indicated: healthy volunteer bleed at 6 weeks. The study extracted total RNA from unfractionated whole blood. The library attached unique molecular identifiers to individual cDNA molecules. Per the original methods: A per-sample median of approximately 87,000 TCRs was observed, with counts ranging from about 23,224 to 690,600. MiXCR was run by TCRdb on the RACE reads, yielding one entry per CDR3 protein. The V and J calls shown here were made by TCRdb, not taken from the authors' results. The data contain roughly 43,000 distinct CDR3 sequences, about 3.5% of them singletons. This record comes from a study of human T cells and chemical hapten exposure. Study as a whole: TCR yield per sample varied, mainly due to pooled library volumes. Study findings and constraints: With DPC sensitization, TCRs exceeding 1 in 1000 frequency showed no change.

The specimen was whole blood. This sequence joins TRBV6-5 and TRBJ2-5; 7 bases fit TRBD1. The source is a human donor in good health. Some clones in this sample may be carry-over from other donors' samples. CDR3 DNA: TGTGCCAGCAGCTGGACAGGACACCAAGAGACCCAGTACTTC. Encoded protein: CASSWTGHQETQYF.